This paragraph reports one TCR beta chain. This sample stems from a study of blood T cell repertoires in COVID-19. Study overall: In each case, the material was cDNA or gDNA derived from T cells, B-cell-depleted T cells, or PBMCs.

TCRdb keeps only in-frame clones here, not all; method: immunoSEQ multiplex PCR. The data contain 150,000 to 200,000 clones, roughly 80% of them singletons. Cohort placement rested on clinical history that participants reported themselves. Recovery meant two consecutive negative NP/OP PCR tests, professional clearance, or resolved symptoms. The CDR3 loop spans 15 amino acids. Germline values: CDR1 ENHRY, CDR2 SYGVKD. V lost 8 bases and J lost 4; bases outside the gene matches: 10. The receptor comes from a woman in her fifties or sixties who had recovered from COVID-19. This chain uses TRBV10-3 with TRBJ2-1, with 8 bases fitting TRBD1. Sequenced sample: PBMCs or T cells enriched from blood (not recorded which). The CDR3 DNA sequence: TGTGCCATCTCTTCGGGACAGGCGATATACAATGAGCAGTTCTTC. Protein: CAISSGQAIYNEQFF.